Only a few counts were recorded for the clone carrying this T cell receptor beta chain. Its antigen is as yet unknown. This specimen belongs to a study of cytomegalovirus exposure and HLA in healthy donors. Study-wide context: Genotyping showed approximately 81% of almost 400 donors falling in the Caucasian-associated ancestry cluster. Findings of the study overall: Equally common other TCR beta chains were less clonally expanded than HLA-associated ones, a later analysis found. The authors reported that TCR beta sequences could predict HLA-A and HLA-B alleles. These predictions were accurate for most subjects in the first cohort. Later analysis showed TCR association rates varying by HLA locus, highest for DRB1 and lowest for HLA-C.

Germline CDR1 is SGHAT and CDR2 is FQNNGV. The CDR3 runs 13 residues. Germline trimming cut 5 bases from V and 7 bases from J; bases unmatched to any gene: 5. Primers: 60 Vbeta forward and 13 Jbeta reverse. Libraries were prepared by immunoSEQ multiplex PCR; TCRdb keeps only in-frame clonotypes and omits some of them. The data contain tens of thousands of clones, roughly 79% of them singletons. Sequences were obtained from PBMCs. The gene calls are TRBV11-2 and TRBJ2-1, with 7 bases aligning to TRBD2. This receptor was obtained from a male donor in good health and CMV-seronegative. CDR3 protein: CASSIWGGNEQFF. The CDR3 DNA sequence: TGTGCCAGCAGCATATGGGGGGGAAATGAGCAGTTCTTC.